The entry below describes one T cell receptor (beta chain). Antigen: not known. The data derive from a study of T cells in localized non-small cell lung cancer. Regarding the study as a whole: Paired adjacent lung recovered a median about 60 of the top 100 tumor clones.

Looked up from germline, CDR1 is SGHTA and CDR2 is FQGNSA. V lost 5 bases and J lost 13; bases outside the gene matches: 7. The CDR3 has 11 residues. The table came from immunoSEQ multiplex PCR; TCRdb's copy has only in-frame clones and leaves some out. The table shows under 20,000 clones, with around 89% occurring only once. This rearrangement joins TRBV7-2 to TRBJ1-2; TRBD1 aligns across 7 bases. Source: peripheral blood, taken before any cancer treatment. The sequence was collected from a man aged 40 to 75 with stage I lung adenocarcinoma. The CDR3 region has the DNA TGTGCCAGCAGCCAACGACAGGGACTCACCTTC. Translated: CASSQRQGLTF.